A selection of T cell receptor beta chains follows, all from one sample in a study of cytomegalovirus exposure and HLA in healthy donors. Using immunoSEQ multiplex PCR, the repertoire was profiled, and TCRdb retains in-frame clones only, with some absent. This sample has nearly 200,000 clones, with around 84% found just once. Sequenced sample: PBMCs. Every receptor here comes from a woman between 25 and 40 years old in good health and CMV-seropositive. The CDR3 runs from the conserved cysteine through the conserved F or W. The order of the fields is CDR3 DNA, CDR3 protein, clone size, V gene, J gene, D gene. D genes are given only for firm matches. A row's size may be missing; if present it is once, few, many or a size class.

TGTGCCAGCAGTCCCGGACTAGCGGGGGACTACGAGCAGTACTTC	CASSPGLAGDYEQYF	NA	TRBV6-5	TRBJ2-7	TRBD2
TGTGCCAGCAGTTTCTTGACAGTCTATGGCTACACCTTC	CASSFLTVYGYTF	NA	TRBV28	TRBJ1-2	NA
TGTGCCAGCAGTCGGGACAGGGGAAGCGAGCAGTACTTC	CASSRDRGSEQYF	NA	TRBV2	TRBJ2-7	TRBD1
TGTGCCAGCACCCGAACCGGGTGGGAGGCGCAGTACTTC	CASTRTGWEAQYF	NA	TRBV6-5	TRBJ2-7	NA
TGTGCCAGCAGCCACCTACAGGGCTACGAGCAGTACTTC	CASSHLQGYEQYF	NA	TRBV14	TRBJ2-7	NA
TGCGCCAGCAGTGTGGGGCTGGGCTATGGCTACACCTTC	CASSVGLGYGYTF	NA	TRBV10-1	TRBJ1-2	NA
TGTGCCAGCAGCTCAGGACTAGCGGTAGATACGCAGTATTTT	CASSSGLAVDTQYF	NA	TRBV11-3	TRBJ2-3	TRBD2
TGCGCCAGCAGCCAGACGACAGGGTACACCGGGGAGCTGTTTTTT	CASSQTTGYTGELFF	NA	TRBV4-1	TRBJ2-2	TRBD1
TGTGCCAGCTCAATCAGGGAAACAGATACGCAGTATTTT	CASSIRETDTQYF	NA	TRBV18	TRBJ2-3	NA
TGTGCCAGCAGCAGACAGGGAAGAGGAAACACCATATATTTT	CASSRQGRGNTIYF	NA	TRBV5-4	TRBJ1-3	TRBD1
TGTGCCTGGAGTCCCCAGAGTGGGACTAGGGCCGAGCAGTACTTC	CAWSPQSGTRAEQYF	NA	TRBV30	TRBJ2-7	TRBD2
TGTGCCAGCAGCGCAACAGCGGATGCCTACAATGAGCAGTTCTTC	CASSATADAYNEQFF	NA	TRBV9	TRBJ2-1	NA
TGTGCCAGCTCATCCCTCGGGGGCGGGAGAGGAGAGACCCAGTACTTC	CASSSLGGGRGETQYF	NA	TRBV18	TRBJ2-5	NA
TGTGCCAGCAGCGTCGTACAGGGGTTGGACGGCTACACCTTC	CASSVVQGLDGYTF	NA	TRBV9	TRBJ1-2	TRBD1
TGCGCCAGCAGCCAAGAGCGGGACAGGGGCTATGGCTACACCTTC	CASSQERDRGYGYTF	once	TRBV4-1	TRBJ1-2	TRBD1
TGTGCCAGCAGAGCGGAAATTTACGAGCAGTACTTC	CASRAEIYEQYF	once	TRBV28	TRBJ2-7	NA
TGTGCCAGCAGCCCCGCTAACTCTGGGGCCAACGTCCTGACTTTC	CASSPANSGANVLTF	NA	TRBV5-4	TRBJ2-6	NA
TGTGCCAGCAGTGGGGGGGAAAGGGCTGGGGCCAACGTCCTGACTTTC	CASSGGERAGANVLTF	NA	TRBV28	TRBJ2-6	TRBD2
TGTGCCAGCAGTTACTCCGGGACTAGCGGGTACAATGAGCAGTTCTTC	CASSYSGTSGYNEQFF	few	TRBV6-6	TRBJ2-1	TRBD2
TGTGCCACCCGTGGGGGGACGAACACTGAAGCTTTCTTT	CATRGGTNTEAFF	NA	TRBV27	TRBJ1-1	NA
TGTGCCAGCAGCCAAGGGTTTAACCAGGCCCAGCATTTT	CASSQGFNQAQHF	NA	TRBV14	TRBJ1-5	NA
TGCGCCAGCAGCACGGCTCAGGTAGATACGCAGTATTTT	CASSTAQVDTQYF	NA	TRBV5-1	TRBJ2-3	NA
TGTGCCAGCAGACCTAGCGGGACTCCCCTCAATGAGCAGTTCTTC	CASRPSGTPLNEQFF	NA	TRBV6-5	TRBJ2-1	TRBD2
TGTGCCAGCAGCTTCGAGACAGAGTCCAATCAGCCCCAGCATTTT	CASSFETESNQPQHF	NA	TRBV7-8	TRBJ1-5	NA
TGCAGTGCTCAGAGGTCCACTGAAGCTTTCTTT	CSAQRSTEAFF	few	TRBV20-1	TRBJ1-1	NA
TGTGCCAGCTCACCAGAGCGAAATCAGCCCCAGCATTTT	CASSPERNQPQHF	once	TRBV18	TRBJ1-5	NA
TGTGCCAGCAGCCCGACTCGTAGCGGAACCCAGACCCAGTACTTC	CASSPTRSGTQTQYF	NA	TRBV5-4	TRBJ2-5	NA